These 16 T cell receptor beta chains were all obtained from the same sample, sequenced in a study of CD8 T cells in Susac syndrome. RNA was extracted with the RNeasy kit, and a quantity of roughly 0.45 to 1 ug was reverse transcribed using random hexamers. TCRdb itself ran the immunoSEQ multiplex PCR reads through MiXCR, one entry per CDR3 protein. In the table there are about 80,000 distinct CDR3 sequences, about 91% of which are singletons. The sample taken for sequencing was CD8+ T cells from PBMCs. These receptors were taken from a human donor with multiple sclerosis.

The chain recombines TRBV12-3 or TRBV12-4 with TRBJ2-7; possibly TRBD2 for D (6 bases). Between the trimmed V and J ends, which lost 6 bases and 6 bases, there was a span of 15 bases. CDR3 length: 13 residues. CDR3 DNA: TGTGCCAGCAGATATGACAGCGGGCCCGAGCAGTACTTC. This translates into CASRYDSGPEQYF.

The chain links TRBV28 to TRBJ1-1; 7 positions match TRBD1. CDR3 length: 13 amino acids. Germline V CDR1 and CDR2: MDHEN, SYDVKM. After removal of 7 bases from V and 7 bases from J, the junction contained 9 bases not matched to a gene. The CDR3 region has the DNA TGTGCCAGCACCAGACAGGGTTCTAGTGAAGCTTTCTTT. Translation: CASTRQGSSEAFF.

The genes are TRBV4-3 and TRBJ2-7; D gene ambiguous. The CDR3 spans 14 residues. The germline CDR1 and CDR2 sequences are LGHNA and YSLEER. Trimming pared 0 bases from V and 0 bases from J, leaving 6 bases between. CDR3 sequence reads: CASSQDRFSYEQYF. In DNA form, the CDR3 reads TGCGCCAGCAGCCAAGACCGCTTCTCCTACGAGCAGTACTTC.

This chain joins TRBV13 and TRBJ1-6; D may be TRBD1 (6 bases). Germline V gives CDR1 PRHDT, CDR2 FYEKMQ (reference sequence). V lost 5 bases to trimming and J lost 3 bases, with 8 bases between them. The CDR3 extends over 14 amino acids. CDR3 DNA sequence: TGTGCCAGCAGCCAGGGGAACTATAATTCACCCCTCCACTTT. Protein sequence: CASSQGNYNSPLHF.

This chain connects TRBV10-3 to TRBJ1-5; D not resolved. The V end lost 3 bases, the J end lost 3 bases, and 15 bases lay between the germline ends. Germline CDR1 reads ENHRY; CDR2 reads SYGVKD. This CDR3 is built from 16 residues. CDR3 protein: CAISETETDLNQPQHF. In DNA, the CDR3 is TGTGCCATCAGTGAAACGGAAACTGATCTCAATCAGCCCCAGCATTTT.

A single count supports this clonotype. The chain employs TRBV4-1 and TRBJ2-3, with 8 bases fitting TRBD2. There are 15 residues in the CDR3. CDR1 is MGHRA, CDR2 YSYEKL, per germline. After removal of 3 bases from V and 2 bases from J, the junction contained 4 bases not matched to a gene. The CDR3 nucleotides are TGCGCCAGCAGCCAGCGGCGGGGGGACACAGATACGCAGTATTTT. This translates into CASSQRRGDTDTQYF.

The chain combines TRBV12-3 or TRBV12-4 with TRBJ2-3; 9 positions match TRBD2. The CDR3 contains 15 residues. Germline trimming cut 6 bases from V and 7 bases from J; bases unmatched to any gene: 11. The CDR3 sequence is CASSPAAGGPNTQYF. Here the CDR3 DNA reads TGTGCCAGCAGCCCGGCCGCGGGGGGGCCAAATACGCAGTATTTT.

This sequence joins TRBV19 and TRBJ2-2, with TRBD2 matching 7 bases. The CDR3 runs to 16 residues. V gave up 6 bases and J gave up 0 bases; unmatched junction bases: 7. Germline-derived CDR1 and CDR2 are LNHDA and SQIVND (reference sequence). The CDR3 region is CASRDLAVTNTGELFF. DNA for the CDR3: TGTGCCAGTAGGGATCTAGCGGTAACGAACACCGGGGAGCTGTTTTTT.

The chain employs TRBV4-3 and TRBJ1-2, with 8 bases identical to TRBD1. V was pared by 4 bases and J by 0 bases, with 19 bases of the junction left unmatched. The CDR3 is 20 residues long. Germline CDR1 is LGHNA and CDR2 is YSLEER. The CDR3 DNA reads TGCGCCAGCAGCCTCCAGACAAGCCACGGGACAGGCGGTGCTAACTATGGCTACACCTTC. This codes for CASSLQTSHGTGGANYGYTF.

The chain couples TRBV4-2 to TRBJ1-2; D not resolved. Trimming pared 0 bases from V and 6 bases from J, leaving 11 bases between. CDR1 and CDR2 from the germline V gene are LGHNA and YNFKEQ. This CDR3 is 14 amino acids long. The chain's CDR3 is CASSQEGHRDGYTF. The CDR3 nucleotides are TGTGCCAGCAGCCAAGAAGGGCATAGGGATGGCTACACCTTC.

This chain links TRBV27 with TRBJ2-7, with a weak D call TRBD2 (6 bases). This CDR3 has 14 amino acids. V lost 5 bases and J lost 1, with 12 bases in between. CDR1 MNHEY and CDR2 SMNVEV come from the germline V gene (reference sequence). CDR3 in DNA: TGTGCCAGCAGTCCGGAGGGCTTTTCCTACGAGCAGTACTTC. Its protein product is CASSPEGFSYEQYF.

The genes are TRBV9 and TRBJ2-1; 8 bases match TRBD2. J gave up 8 bases and V 0 bases, and 16 bases lay outside the gene matches. The V gene's germline CDR1 is SGDLS and CDR2 YYNGEE. This CDR3 comprises 18 residues. CDR3 amino acids: CASSVGGGSGIKGYEQFF. CDR3 in DNA: TGTGCCAGCAGCGTAGGAGGGGGTAGCGGGATCAAAGGCTATGAGCAGTTCTTC.

The genes are TRBV12-3 or TRBV12-4 and TRBJ2-2, with a weak D call TRBD2 (5 bases). V was clipped by 3 bases and J by 3 bases, with 8 bases between them. The CDR3 extends over 14 amino acids. CDR3 in amino acids: CASSFVGDTGELFF. As DNA, the CDR3 is TGTGCCAGCAGTTTTGTGGGAGACACCGGGGAGCTGTTTTTT.

In its sample, this clonotype was seen once. V usage is TRBV6-5 and J usage is TRBJ2-1; TRBD2 agrees at 7 bases. CDR1 and CDR2 from the germline V gene are MNHEY and SVGAGI. The ends lost 6 bases at V and 4 bases at J; junction bases unmatched: 6. The CDR3 extends over 14 amino acids. The CDR3 region has the DNA TGTGCCAGCAGGCAGCGGGGTGTATACAATGAGCAGTTCTTC. Its protein is CASRQRGVYNEQFF.

This chain links TRBV19 with TRBJ1-5; the D is unclear. CDR3 length equals 14 residues. The V and J ends lost 7 bases and 2 bases respectively, with 12 bases between them. CDR1 LNHDA and CDR2 SQIVND come from the germline V gene (reference sequence). CDR3 sequence (DNA): TGTGCCAGTAAGGTTGGACGCGGCAATCAGCCCCAGCATTTT. This translates into CASKVGRGNQPQHF.

This clonotype was observed a single time. This rearrangement joins TRBV4-1 to TRBJ2-4; TRBD2 is a possible D gene (6 bases). This CDR3 is 17 amino acids long. The germline V gene encodes CDR1 MGHRA and CDR2 YSYEKL. The V end lost 4 bases, the J end lost 0 bases, and 16 bases lay between the germline ends. The CDR3 protein is CASSPRLNGGAKNIQYF. CDR3 DNA sequence: TGCGCCAGCAGCCCTCGTCTGAACGGGGGAGCCAAAAACATTCAGTACTTC.